The 12 T cell receptor beta chains below all came from one sample that was sequenced in a study of blood T cell repertoires in COVID-19. Libraries were prepared by immunoSEQ multiplex PCR; TCRdb keeps only in-frame clonotypes and omits some of them. In the table there are under 400,000 clones, more than 70% of which are singletons. The sample comprised peripheral blood. Receptors were obtained from a woman aged 60-70 years with COVID-19, enrolled during active disease.

The J gene is TRBJ1-2, the V gene TRBV10-3, with 9 bases matching TRBD1. CDR3 length equals 12 residues. V was pared by 6 bases and J by 10 bases, with 6 bases of the junction left unmatched. CDR1 and CDR2 (germline): ENHRY, SYGVKD. The CDR3 is CAIRGTGSDYTF. Written as DNA, the CDR3 is TGTGCCATCAGGGGGACAGGGTCTGACTACACCTTC.

The chain couples TRBV27 to TRBJ1-1; 7 bases fit TRBD1. The length of the CDR3 is 15 residues. Unmatched junction bases numbered 9, after V lost 5 bases and J lost 3 bases. Per germline, CDR1 MNHEY and CDR2 SMNVEV (reference sequence). CDR3 sequence reads: CASSPQDRVDTEAFF. The CDR3 nucleotides are TGTGCCAGCAGTCCTCAAGACAGGGTTGACACTGAAGCTTTCTTT.

This chain joins TRBV6-6 and TRBJ1-1, with D tentatively TRBD1 (6 bases). This CDR3 has 14 residues. The germline V gene encodes CDR1 MNHNY and CDR2 SVGAGI (reference sequence). Trimming stripped 2 bases from V and 1 base from J, with 8 bases between. As DNA, the CDR3 is TGTGCCAGCAGTTACCGCAGGGGGAACACTGAAGCTTTCTTT. Translating gives CASSYRRGNTEAFF.

V is TRBV4-2 and J is TRBJ2-2; no definite D call. The CDR3 loop spans 13 amino acids. Germline CDR1 reads LGHNA; CDR2 reads YNFKEQ. The V end was cut by 1 base, the J end by 7 bases, with 7 bases between. The CDR3 loop is CASSQGGVGELFF. The CDR3 region has the DNA TGTGCCAGCAGCCAAGGTGGAGTCGGGGAGCTGTTTTTT.

The chain carries TRBV28 and TRBJ2-2, with 13 nucleotides matching TRBD2. Trimming at V came to 1 base and at J to 2 bases, leaving 7 bases not matched to a gene. In germline, CDR1 is MDHEN, CDR2 SYDVKM. CDR3 size: 19 residues. CDR3 bases: TGTGCCAGCAGTTTATTTAGACTAGCGGGGGGCCCTAACACCGGGGAGCTGTTTTTT. Translated, it gives CASSLFRLAGGPNTGELFF. The full variable domain, in which reference TRBV28 and TRBJ2-2 provide the parts outside the CDR3, is DVKVTQSSRYLVKRTGEKVFLECVQDMDHENMFWYRQDPGLGLRLIYFSYDVKMKEKGDIPEGYSVSREKKERFSLILESASTNQTSMYLCASSLFRLAGGPNTGELFFGEGSRLTVL.

CDR3 residues: CASSIIGGTEAFF. The DNA of the CDR3 is TGTGCCAGTAGTATAATCGGGGGCACTGAAGCTTTCTTT. This rearrangement joins TRBV19 to TRBJ1-1; TRBD1 might be the D (5 bases). This CDR3 contains 13 residues. V was trimmed by 2 bases and J by 4 bases, leaving 8 bases between them. Germline CDR1 reads LNHDA; CDR2 reads SQIVND (reference sequence).

The chain combines TRBV7-3 with TRBJ2-3; 9 nucleotides agree with TRBD1. Per germline, CDR1 SGHTA and CDR2 FQGTGA. After removal of 0 bases from V and 7 bases from J, the junction contained 8 bases not matched to a gene. The CDR3 contains 16 residues. As DNA, the CDR3 is TGTGCCAGCAGCTTAACGGCCGGGACAGGGAGGAATACGCAGTATTTT. Amino acids: CASSLTAGTGRNTQYF.

The V call is TRBV19, the J call TRBJ1-5; TRBD1 aligns across 8 bases. The V gene's germline CDR1 is LNHDA and CDR2 SQIVND (reference sequence). The CDR3 is made up of 15 amino acids. V lost 11 bases and J lost 2; bases outside the gene matches: 11. This chain's CDR3 is CACRGGQAGNQPQHF. Here the CDR3 DNA reads TGTGCCTGCAGGGGGGGACAGGCGGGCAATCAGCCCCAGCATTTT.

This clone was picked up one time. The V and J genes are TRBV5-1 and TRBJ2-7; 9 bases line up with TRBD2. Germline V lookup: CDR1 SGHRS, CDR2 YFSETQ. CDR3 size: 16 residues. V lost 2 bases and J lost 2; bases outside the gene matches: 8. In DNA, the CDR3 is TGCGCCAGCAGCTTTTCTAGCGGGACCACCACCTACGAGCAGTACTTC. It translates to CASSFSSGTTTYEQYF.

The chain recombines TRBV7-3 with TRBJ1-1, with a tentative D call TRBD1 (5 bases). This CDR3 comprises 14 residues. CDR1 and CDR2 (germline): SGHTA, FQGTGA. Between the trimmed V and J ends, which lost 2 bases and 1 base, there was a span of 8 bases. CDR3 bases: TGTGCCAGCAGCTTAGTCGGGGGGAACACTGAAGCTTTCTTT. Residues: CASSLVGGNTEAFF.

This chain links TRBV7-2 with TRBJ2-5; 8 bases align to TRBD2. CDR3 length equals 16 residues. Unmatched junction bases numbered 6, after V lost 1 base and J lost 2 bases. The germline gives CDR1 SGHTA, CDR2 FQGNSA. CDR3 loop: CASSLVTGGPQETQYF. The CDR3 bases are TGTGCCAGCAGCTTAGTAACGGGGGGGCCTCAAGAGACCCAGTACTTC.

The CDR3 sequence is CASSRTGGETQYF. The CDR3 DNA is TGTGCCAGCAGCCGGACAGGAGGGGAGACCCAGTACTTC. This sequence joins TRBV14 and TRBJ2-5, with a weak D call TRBD1 (7 bases). This CDR3 comprises 13 residues. Trimming shortened V by 4 bases and J by 5 bases, and 11 bases separated the two germline ends. Germline loops: CDR1 SGHDN, CDR2 FVKESK.